The source of this TCR beta chain is a study of cytomegalovirus exposure and HLA in healthy donors. Regarding the study as a whole: It was reported that the classifier diagnosed cytomegalovirus status with high specificity and sensitivity in both the original and validation cohorts. Association of a missense DCLRE1C variant with TCR beta V- and J-gene trimming was reported in a later analysis. Common viral pathogens seemed to be connected with several of the most significant clusters, according to a later analysis. The likely explanation for a cluster of highly shared sequence variants was sequencing artifact.

Details on this clone: The antigen is not known.

The PCR employed 60 Vbeta primers together with 13 Jbeta primers. Clones were read by immunoSEQ multiplex PCR, and TCRdb kept only the in-frame ones, dropping some. The sample has fewer than 150,000 clones; 73% are singletons. The germline gives CDR1 SNHLY, CDR2 FYNNEI. The CDR3 totals 15 residues. The V end was cut by 6 bases, the J end by 2 bases, with 17 bases between. The sequenced sample consisted of PBMCs. The clonotype was recovered from a human donor in good health. J is TRBJ2-7 and V is TRBV2; D is possibly TRBD1 (6 bases). CDR3: CASRRNRERTYEQYF. The CDR3, as DNA: TGTGCCAGCAGGAGGAACAGGGAGAGGACCTACGAGCAGTACTTC.